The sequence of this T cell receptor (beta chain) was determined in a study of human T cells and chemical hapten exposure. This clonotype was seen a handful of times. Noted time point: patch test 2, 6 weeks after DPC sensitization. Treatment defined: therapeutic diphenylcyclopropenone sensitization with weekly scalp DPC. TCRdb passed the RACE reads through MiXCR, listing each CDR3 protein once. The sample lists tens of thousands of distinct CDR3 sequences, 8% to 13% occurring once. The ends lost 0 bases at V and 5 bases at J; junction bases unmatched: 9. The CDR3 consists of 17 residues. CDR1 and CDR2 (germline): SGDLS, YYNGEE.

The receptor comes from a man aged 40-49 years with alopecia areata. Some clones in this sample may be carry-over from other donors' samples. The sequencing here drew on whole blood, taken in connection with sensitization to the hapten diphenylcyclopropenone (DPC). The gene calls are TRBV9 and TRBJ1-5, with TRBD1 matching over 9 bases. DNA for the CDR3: TGTGCCAGCAGCGTAGTGCGGGGACAGGGAAAACATCAGCCCCAGCATTTT. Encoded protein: CASSVVRGQGKHQPQHF.